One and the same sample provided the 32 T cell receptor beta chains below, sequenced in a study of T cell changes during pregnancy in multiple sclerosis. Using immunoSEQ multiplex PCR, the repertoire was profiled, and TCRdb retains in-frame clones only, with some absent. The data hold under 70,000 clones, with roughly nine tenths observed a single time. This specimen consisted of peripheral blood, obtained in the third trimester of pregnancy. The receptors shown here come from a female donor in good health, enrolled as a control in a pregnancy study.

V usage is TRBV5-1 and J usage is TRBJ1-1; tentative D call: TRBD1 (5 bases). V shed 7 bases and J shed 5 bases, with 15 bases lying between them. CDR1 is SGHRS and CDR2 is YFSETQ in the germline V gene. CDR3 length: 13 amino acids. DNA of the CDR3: TGCGCCAGCTCCCATCAGGGTGAGACTGAAGCTTTCTTT. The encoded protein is CASSHQGETEAFF.

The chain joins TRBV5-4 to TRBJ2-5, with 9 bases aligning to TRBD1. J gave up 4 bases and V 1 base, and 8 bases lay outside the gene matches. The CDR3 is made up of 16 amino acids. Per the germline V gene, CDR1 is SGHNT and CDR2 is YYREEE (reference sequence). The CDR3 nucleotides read TGTGCCAGCAGCTTGCCCTCACAGGGGGCGCGAGAGACCCAGTACTTC. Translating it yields CASSLPSQGARETQYF.

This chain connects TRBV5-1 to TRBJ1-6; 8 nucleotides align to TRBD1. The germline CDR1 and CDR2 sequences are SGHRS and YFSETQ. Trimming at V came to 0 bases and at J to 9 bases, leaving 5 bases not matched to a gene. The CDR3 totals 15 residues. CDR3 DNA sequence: TGCGCCAGCAGCTTGGGTGGACAGGGTGGTTCACCCCTCCACTTT. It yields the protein CASSLGGQGGSPLHF. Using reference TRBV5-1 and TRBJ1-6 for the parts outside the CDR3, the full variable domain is KAGVTQTPRYLIKTRGQQVTLSCSPISGHRSVSWYQQTPGQGLQFLFEYFSETQRNKGNFPGRFSGRQFSNSRSEMNVSTLELGDSALYLCASSLGGQGGSPLHFGNGTRLTVT.

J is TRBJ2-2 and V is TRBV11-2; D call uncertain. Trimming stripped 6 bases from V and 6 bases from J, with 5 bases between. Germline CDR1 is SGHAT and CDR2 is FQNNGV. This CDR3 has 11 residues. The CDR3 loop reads CASSYPGELFF. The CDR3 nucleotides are TGTGCCAGCAGTTATCCCGGGGAGCTGTTTTTT.

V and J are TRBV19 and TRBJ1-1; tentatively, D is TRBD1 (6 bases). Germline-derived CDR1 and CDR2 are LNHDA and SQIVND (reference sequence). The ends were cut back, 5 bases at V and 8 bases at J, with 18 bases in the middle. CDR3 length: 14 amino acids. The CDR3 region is CASSSGGLIPEAFF. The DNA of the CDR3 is TGTGCCAGTAGTTCGGGGGGCCTAATCCCCGAAGCTTTCTTT.

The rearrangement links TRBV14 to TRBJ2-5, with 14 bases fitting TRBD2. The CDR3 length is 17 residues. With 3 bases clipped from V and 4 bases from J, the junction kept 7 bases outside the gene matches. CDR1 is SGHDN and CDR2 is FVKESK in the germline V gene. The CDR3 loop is CASSHGGLAGVRETQYF. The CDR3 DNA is TGTGCCAGCAGCCATGGGGGACTAGCGGGAGTTCGAGAGACCCAGTACTTC.

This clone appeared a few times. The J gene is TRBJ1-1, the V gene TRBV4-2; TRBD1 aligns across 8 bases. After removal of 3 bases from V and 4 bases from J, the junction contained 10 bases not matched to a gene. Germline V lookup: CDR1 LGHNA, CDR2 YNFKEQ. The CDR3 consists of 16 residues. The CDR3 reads CASSQARGRVGTEAFF. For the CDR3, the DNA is TGTGCCAGCAGCCAGGCCAGGGGGCGAGTTGGCACTGAAGCTTTCTTT.

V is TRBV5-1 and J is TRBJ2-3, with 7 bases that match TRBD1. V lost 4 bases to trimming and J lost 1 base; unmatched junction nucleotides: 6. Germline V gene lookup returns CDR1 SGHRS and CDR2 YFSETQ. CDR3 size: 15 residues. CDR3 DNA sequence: TGCGCCAGCAGCCCCGGGACAGAACGCACAGATACGCAGTATTTT. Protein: CASSPGTERTDTQYF.

The CDR3 DNA sequence: TGTGCCAGTATTCCCAATCTCCGGGGAAGAGGCAATCAGCCCCAGCATTTT. Translating it yields CASIPNLRGRGNQPQHF. The V gene is TRBV19, the J gene TRBJ1-5; no clear D. Germline values: CDR1 LNHDA, CDR2 SQIVND (reference sequence). V gave up 7 bases and J gave up 2 bases, with 21 bases separating them. This CDR3 is 17 amino acids long.

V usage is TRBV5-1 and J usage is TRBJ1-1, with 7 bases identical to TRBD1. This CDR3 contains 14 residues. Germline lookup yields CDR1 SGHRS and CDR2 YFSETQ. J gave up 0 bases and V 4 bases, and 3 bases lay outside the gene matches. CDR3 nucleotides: TGCGCCAGCAGCCGGGACAGCATGAACACTGAAGCTTTCTTT. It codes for CASSRDSMNTEAFF.

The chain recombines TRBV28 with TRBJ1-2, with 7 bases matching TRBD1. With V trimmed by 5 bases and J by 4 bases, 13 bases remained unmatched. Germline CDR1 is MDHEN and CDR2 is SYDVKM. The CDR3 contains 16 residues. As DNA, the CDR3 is TGTGCCAGCAGTACAACCGGGACAGCCCGCGTCTATGGCTACACCTTC. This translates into CASSTTGTARVYGYTF.

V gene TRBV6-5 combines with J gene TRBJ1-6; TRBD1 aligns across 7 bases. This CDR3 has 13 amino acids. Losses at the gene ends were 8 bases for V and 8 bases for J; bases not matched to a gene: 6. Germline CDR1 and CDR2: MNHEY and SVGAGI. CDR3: CASFDREHSPLHF. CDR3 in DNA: TGTGCCAGCTTCGACAGGGAGCATTCACCCCTCCACTTT.

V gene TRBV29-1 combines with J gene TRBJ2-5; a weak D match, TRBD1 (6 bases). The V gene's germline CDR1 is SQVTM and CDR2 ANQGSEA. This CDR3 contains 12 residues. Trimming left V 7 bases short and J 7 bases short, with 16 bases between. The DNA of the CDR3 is TGCAGCGCCCGGACAGCCGTCGGGACCCAGTACTTC. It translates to CSARTAVGTQYF.

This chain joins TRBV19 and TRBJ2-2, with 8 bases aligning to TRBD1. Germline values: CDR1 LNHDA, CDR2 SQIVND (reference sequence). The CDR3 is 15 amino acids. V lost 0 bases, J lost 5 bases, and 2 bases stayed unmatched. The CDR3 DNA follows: TGTGCCAGTAGTATAGATGGGACAGGTACCGGGGAGCTGTTTTTT. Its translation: CASSIDGTGTGELFF. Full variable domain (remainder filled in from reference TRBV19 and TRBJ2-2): DGGITQSPKYLFRKEGQNVTLSCEQNLNHDAMYWYRQDPGQGLRLIYYSQIVNDFQKGDIAEGYSVSREKKESFPLTVTSAQKNPTAFYLCASSIDGTGTGELFFGEGSRLTVL.

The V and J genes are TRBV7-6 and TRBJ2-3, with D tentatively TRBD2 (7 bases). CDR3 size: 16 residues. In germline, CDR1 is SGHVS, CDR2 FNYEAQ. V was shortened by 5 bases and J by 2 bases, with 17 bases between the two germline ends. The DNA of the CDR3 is TGTGCCAGCAGCCCGCGGGGGCCGGGAGACACAGATACGCAGTATTTT. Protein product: CASSPRGPGDTDTQYF.

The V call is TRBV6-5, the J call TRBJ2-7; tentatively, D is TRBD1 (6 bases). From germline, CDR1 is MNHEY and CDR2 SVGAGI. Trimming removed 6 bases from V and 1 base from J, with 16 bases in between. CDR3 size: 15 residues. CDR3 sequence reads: CASRGLQGASYEQYF. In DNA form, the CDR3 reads TGTGCCAGCAGGGGCCTACAGGGAGCATCCTACGAGCAGTACTTC.

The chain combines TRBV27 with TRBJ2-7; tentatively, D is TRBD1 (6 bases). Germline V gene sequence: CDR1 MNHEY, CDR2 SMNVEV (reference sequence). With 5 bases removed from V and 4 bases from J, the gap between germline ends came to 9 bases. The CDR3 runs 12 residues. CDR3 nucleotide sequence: TGTGCCAGCAGTCTACAGGGTTACGAGCAGTACTTC. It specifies CASSLQGYEQYF.

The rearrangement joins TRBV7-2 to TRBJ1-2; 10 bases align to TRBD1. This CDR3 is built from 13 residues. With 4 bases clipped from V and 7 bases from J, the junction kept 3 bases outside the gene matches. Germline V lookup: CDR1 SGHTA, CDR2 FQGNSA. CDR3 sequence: CASSSGQGGGYTF. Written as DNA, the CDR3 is TGTGCCAGCAGCTCCGGACAGGGGGGTGGCTACACCTTC.

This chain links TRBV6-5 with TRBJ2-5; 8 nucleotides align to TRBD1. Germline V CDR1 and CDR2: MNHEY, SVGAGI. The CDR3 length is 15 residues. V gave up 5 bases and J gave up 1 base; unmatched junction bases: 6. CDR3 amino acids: CASSAPTGGQETQYF. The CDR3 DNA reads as TGTGCCAGCAGTGCCCCCACAGGGGGCCAAGAGACCCAGTACTTC.

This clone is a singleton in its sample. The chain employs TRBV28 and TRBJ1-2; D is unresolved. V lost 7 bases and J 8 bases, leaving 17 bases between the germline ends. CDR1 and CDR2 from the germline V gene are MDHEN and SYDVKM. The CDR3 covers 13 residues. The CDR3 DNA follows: TGTGCCAGCACCCGTCGTGACAACGAGGGCTACACCTTC. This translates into CASTRRDNEGYTF.

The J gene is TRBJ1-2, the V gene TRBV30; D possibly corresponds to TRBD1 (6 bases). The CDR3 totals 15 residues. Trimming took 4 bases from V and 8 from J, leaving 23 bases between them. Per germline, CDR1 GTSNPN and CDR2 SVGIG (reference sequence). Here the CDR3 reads CAWIPGSWAGEGYTF. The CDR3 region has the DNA TGTGCCTGGATCCCCGGAAGTTGGGCAGGGGAAGGCTACACCTTC.

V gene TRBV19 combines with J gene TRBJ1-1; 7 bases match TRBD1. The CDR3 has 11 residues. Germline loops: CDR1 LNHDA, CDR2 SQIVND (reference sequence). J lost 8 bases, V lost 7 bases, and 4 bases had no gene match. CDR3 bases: TGTGCCAGTACTGACAGGGAGGAAGCTTTCTTT. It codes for CASTDREEAFF.

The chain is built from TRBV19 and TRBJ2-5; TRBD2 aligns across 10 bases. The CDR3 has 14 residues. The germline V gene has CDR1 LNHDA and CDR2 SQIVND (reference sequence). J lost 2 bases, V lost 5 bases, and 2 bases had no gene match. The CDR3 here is CASSWTSGQETQYF. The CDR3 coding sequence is TGTGCCAGTAGTTGGACTAGCGGACAAGAGACCCAGTACTTC.

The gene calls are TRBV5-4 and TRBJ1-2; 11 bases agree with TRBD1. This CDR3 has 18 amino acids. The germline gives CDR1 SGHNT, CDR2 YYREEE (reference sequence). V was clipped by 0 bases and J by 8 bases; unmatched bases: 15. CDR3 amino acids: CASSLGGLGTGGLSGYTF. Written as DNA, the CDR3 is TGTGCCAGCAGCTTGGGGGGACTGGGGACAGGGGGTTTAAGCGGCTACACCTTC.

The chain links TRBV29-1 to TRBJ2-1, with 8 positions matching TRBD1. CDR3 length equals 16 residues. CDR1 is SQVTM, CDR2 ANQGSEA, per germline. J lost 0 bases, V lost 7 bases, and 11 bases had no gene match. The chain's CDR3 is CSGAGTGKSSYNEQFF. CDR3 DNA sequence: TGCAGCGGCGCCGGGACAGGCAAAAGCTCCTACAATGAGCAGTTCTTC.

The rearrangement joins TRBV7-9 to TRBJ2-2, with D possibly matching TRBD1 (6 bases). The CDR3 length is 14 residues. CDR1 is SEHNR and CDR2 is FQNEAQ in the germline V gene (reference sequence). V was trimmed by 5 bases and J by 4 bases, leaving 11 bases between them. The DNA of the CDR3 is TGTGCCAGCAGCCGGACAGAGACCACCGGGGAGCTGTTTTTT. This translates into CASSRTETTGELFF.

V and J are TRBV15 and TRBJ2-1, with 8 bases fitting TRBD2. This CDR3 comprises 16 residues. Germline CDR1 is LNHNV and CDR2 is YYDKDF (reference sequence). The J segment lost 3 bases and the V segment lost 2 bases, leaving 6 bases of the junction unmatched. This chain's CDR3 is CATSRRETSVYNEQFF. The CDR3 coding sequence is TGTGCCACCAGCAGACGGGAGACTAGCGTCTACAATGAGCAGTTCTTC.

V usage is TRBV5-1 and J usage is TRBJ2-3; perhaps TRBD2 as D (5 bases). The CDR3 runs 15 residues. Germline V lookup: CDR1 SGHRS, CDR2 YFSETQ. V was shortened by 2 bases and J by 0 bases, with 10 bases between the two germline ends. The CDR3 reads CASSLGGLSTDTQYF. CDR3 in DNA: TGCGCCAGCAGCTTAGGTGGACTTAGCACAGATACGCAGTATTTT.

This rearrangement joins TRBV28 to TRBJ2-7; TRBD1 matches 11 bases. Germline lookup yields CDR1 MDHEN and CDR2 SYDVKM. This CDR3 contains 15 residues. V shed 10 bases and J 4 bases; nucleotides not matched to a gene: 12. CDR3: CATVPRTGGLYEQYF. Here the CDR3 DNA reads TGTGCCACCGTCCCCAGGACAGGGGGCTTGTACGAGCAGTACTTC.

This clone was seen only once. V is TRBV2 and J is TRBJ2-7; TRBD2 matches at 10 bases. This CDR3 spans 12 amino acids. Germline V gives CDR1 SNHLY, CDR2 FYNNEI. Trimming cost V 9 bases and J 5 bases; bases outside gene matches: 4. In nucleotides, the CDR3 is TGTGCCAGTTCTAGCGGGAGCCACGAGCAGTACTTC. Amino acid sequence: CASSSGSHEQYF.

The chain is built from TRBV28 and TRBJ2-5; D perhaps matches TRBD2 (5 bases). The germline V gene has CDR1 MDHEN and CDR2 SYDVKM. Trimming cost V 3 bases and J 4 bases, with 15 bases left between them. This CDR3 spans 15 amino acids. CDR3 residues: CASSLSGANGETQYF. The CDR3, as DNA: TGTGCCAGCAGTTTGAGCGGCGCCAACGGAGAGACCCAGTACTTC.

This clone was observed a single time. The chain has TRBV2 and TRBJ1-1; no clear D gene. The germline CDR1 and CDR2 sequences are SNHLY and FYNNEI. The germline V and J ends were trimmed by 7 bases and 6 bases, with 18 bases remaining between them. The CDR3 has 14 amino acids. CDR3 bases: TGTGCCAGCACCCCGGACGGTGAGGGCGCTGAAGCTTTCTTT. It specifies CASTPDGEGAEAFF.